This note documents a single T cell receptor (beta chain) sequence. Only in-frame clones appear in the TCRdb table, and some are missing; sequencing was by immunoSEQ multiplex PCR. The sample has some 150,000 clones; about four fifths are singletons. The data derive from a study of blood T cell repertoires in COVID-19. Turning to the study itself: PBMCs, B-cell-depleted T cells, or T cells provided the cDNA or gDNA that made up the material.

This CDR3 comprises 11 residues. The V and J ends lost 7 bases and 11 bases respectively, with 17 bases between them. The germline V gene has CDR1 SQVTM and CDR2 ANQGSEA. The TCR originated in a woman in her sixties with acute or convalescent COVID-19. J is TRBJ1-1 and V is TRBV29-1; D unclear. Sequencing was done on a sample of peripheral blood. Here the CDR3 DNA reads TGCAGCGGGATAGGGCCTCCGGGGGCTTTCTTT. It is translated as CSGIGPPGAFF.